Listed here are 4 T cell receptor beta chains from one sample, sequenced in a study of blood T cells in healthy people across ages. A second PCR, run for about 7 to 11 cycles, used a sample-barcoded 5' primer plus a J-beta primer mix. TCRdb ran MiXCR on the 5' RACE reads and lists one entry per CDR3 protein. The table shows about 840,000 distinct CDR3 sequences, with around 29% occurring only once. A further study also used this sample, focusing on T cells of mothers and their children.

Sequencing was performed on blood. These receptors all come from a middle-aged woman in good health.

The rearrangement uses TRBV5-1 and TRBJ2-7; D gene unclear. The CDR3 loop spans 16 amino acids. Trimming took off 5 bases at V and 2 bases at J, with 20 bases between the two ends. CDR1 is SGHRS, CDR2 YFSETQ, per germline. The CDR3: CASRSLLGGRTYEQYF. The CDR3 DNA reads TGCGCCAGCAGGTCGCTCCTTGGTGGCAGGACCTACGAGCAGTACTTC.

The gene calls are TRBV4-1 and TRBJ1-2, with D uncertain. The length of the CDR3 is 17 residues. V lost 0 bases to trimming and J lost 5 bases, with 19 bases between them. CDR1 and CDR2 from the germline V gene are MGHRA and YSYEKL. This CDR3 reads CASSQDGSADRSYGYTF. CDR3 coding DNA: TGCGCCAGCAGCCAAGATGGATCGGCAGATCGGTCGTATGGCTACACCTTC.

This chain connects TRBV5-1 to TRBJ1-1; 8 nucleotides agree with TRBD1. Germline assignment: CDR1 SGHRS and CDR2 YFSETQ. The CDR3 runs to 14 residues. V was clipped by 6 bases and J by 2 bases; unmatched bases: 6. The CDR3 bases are TGCGCCAGCAATAGAGGACAGGGAAACACTGAAGCTTTCTTT. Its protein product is CASNRGQGNTEAFF.

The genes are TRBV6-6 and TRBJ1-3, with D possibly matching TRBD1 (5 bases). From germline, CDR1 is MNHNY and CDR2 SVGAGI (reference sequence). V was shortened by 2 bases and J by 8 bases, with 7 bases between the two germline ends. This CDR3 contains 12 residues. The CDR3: CASSYGGDTIYF. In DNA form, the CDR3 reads TGTGCCAGCAGTTACGGAGGGGACACCATATATTTT.